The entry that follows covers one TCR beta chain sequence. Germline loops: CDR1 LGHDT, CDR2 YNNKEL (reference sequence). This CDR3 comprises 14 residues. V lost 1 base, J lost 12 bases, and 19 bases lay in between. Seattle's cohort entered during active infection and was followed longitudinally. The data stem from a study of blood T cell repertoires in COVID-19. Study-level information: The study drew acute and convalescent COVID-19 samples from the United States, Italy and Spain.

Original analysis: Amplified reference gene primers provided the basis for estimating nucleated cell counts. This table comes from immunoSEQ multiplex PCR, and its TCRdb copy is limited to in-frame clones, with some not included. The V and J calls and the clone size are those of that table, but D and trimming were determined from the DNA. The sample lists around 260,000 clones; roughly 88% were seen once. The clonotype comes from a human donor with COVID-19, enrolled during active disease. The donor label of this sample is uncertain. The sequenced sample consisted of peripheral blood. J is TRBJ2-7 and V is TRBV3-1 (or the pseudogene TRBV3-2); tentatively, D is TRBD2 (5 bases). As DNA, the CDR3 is TGTGCCAGCAGCCAAGGGATTTTAAGGACTCCCCCGTACTTC. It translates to CASSQGILRTPPYF.